This paragraph reports one T cell receptor (beta chain). Its recognized antigen is unknown. The sample holds no much larger clone one base away, and base qualities are not on file. From the cysteine up to the phenylalanine, the CDR3 has a length of 14 residues. Of the read, only the CDR3 DNA is kept; its 42 bases are in frame from base 1. The junction carries 12 bases between V and J, which are trimmed by 2 bases and 5 bases respectively. These data originate in a study of blood T cells in healthy people across ages (dated by TCRdb to 2014 to 2015). About the full investigation: In model experiments, template switching captured roughly one uniquely barcoded TCR beta cDNA molecule for every two T cells. The study measured age-related changes in TCR beta repertoire diversity using deep sequencing normalized with unique cDNA molecular identifiers. The donors were divided into four age groups: young (average approximately 15 years), middle-aged (roughly 40), aged (about 56) and long-lived (roughly 88). To avoid experimental bias, donors of different ages were distributed randomly across sequencing lanes. Two additional independent replicas of 1 million unique cDNA reads from the same blood draw were analyzed for two donors (one aged 18 to 30 and one aged 80 or older). The study at large found these results: The percentage of naive T cells measured by flow cytometry correlated strongly with observed TCR beta diversity. Estimates of total diversity from one million sequenced T cells were regarded as lower bounds and underestimates. Observed TCR beta diversity per million T cells fell roughly linearly with age, and a significant reduction was already apparent by age roughly 40. Bulk unsorted PBMC profiling prevented conclusive comparison of naive and antigen-experienced compartments. Compared with the aged group, more naive CD4+ T cells, fewer expanded clones and increased TCR diversity were shown by the long-lived group, suggesting age selection. Donor CMV infection status was unknown, potentially confounding age-related changes in expanded clonotypes.

The 35 to 40 donors, aged 6 to 90 years, were systemically healthy Caucasian individuals from Russia. Each donor gave roughly 11 milliliters of peripheral blood, drawn into EDTA-treated Vacutainer tubes. Ficoll-Paque density-gradient centrifugation was used to isolate PBMCs, with at least 6.5 million per sample. Trizol reagent was used to extract total RNA from the PBMCs, yielding at least 6 micrograms per sample. The percentages of naive CD45RAhigh/CD27high T cells were determined by flow cytometry on a PBMC aliquot from every donor. Receptor amplification or capture employed 5' RACE. For sequencing, an Illumina HiSeq 2500 was employed. A second PCR of about 6 to 12 cycles was run with a J-beta primer mix and a sample-barcoded 5' primer. A template-switch 5' adaptor carrying 12 random nucleotides introduced a unique molecular identifier onto each TCR beta cDNA molecule. Each sample yielded at least 3 million CDR3-containing paired-end reads. All of the RNA was converted into first-strand cDNA using the Mint cDNA synthesis kit, with a TRBC-specific oligonucleotide serving as the primer. Following uracil-DNA glycosylase treatment, a first 18-cycle PCR with universal primers M1SS and BC2_uni_R was performed on all cDNA. For the original study's pipeline: Normalization of each sample was performed by random selection of 1 million high-quality reads, each carrying a distinct molecular identifier. Instead of being binned into consensus sequences, reads that shared molecular identifiers were thrown out. MiTCR, with a Q25 quality threshold and the strictest error-elimination algorithm, was used for CDR3 identification, clonotype clustering and error correction. Lower-bound total TCR beta diversity was estimated with a nonparametric unseen species model using Euler transformation. TCRdb's own reprocessing of the public reads used fastp at Q25 and MiXCR and kept productive beta chains. For every CDR3 protein sequence, its rows merge into one entry that carries the most common genes and DNA. These V and J calls derive from TCRdb rather than the authors' analysis. For this sample the table gives some 1.1 million distinct CDR3 sequences, of which approximately 38% were detected only once. The ten largest clones take up 10% to 15% of the sample.

This receptor chain uses TRBV12-3 or TRBV12-4 and TRBJ1-1; a tentative D call is TRBD1 (5 bases match). This clonotype originated in a man younger than 35 in good health. Sequencing was done on a sample of blood. The CDR3 sequence is CASSLMGVRTEAFF. The bases read TGTGCCAGCAGTTTAATGGGGGTTAGGACTGAAGCTTTCTTT.